The sequence of this TCR beta chain was determined in a study of blood T cell repertoires in COVID-19. Across the study: Collection of acute and convalescent COVID-19 samples took place in the United States, Italy and Spain. T cells, B-cell-depleted T cells, or PBMCs provided the cDNA or gDNA that served as material.

This CDR3 has 14 amino acids. Trimming removed 0 bases at V and 10 bases at J, with 15 bases between. Germline lookup yields CDR1 LGHDT and CDR2 YNNKEL (reference sequence). Authors' processing steps: The assay estimated nucleated cells by amplifying reference gene primers. TCRdb's table, derived via immunoSEQ multiplex PCR, lists solely in-frame clones and lacks some. The V and J calls and the clone size are those of that table, but D and trimming were determined from the DNA. The data show about 400,000 clones, 80% to 90% seen once. The rearrangement joins TRBV3-1 (or the pseudogene TRBV3-2) to TRBJ1-1, with a possible D match to TRBD1 (6 bases). The material sequenced was peripheral blood. The source of this sequence is a man aged 40-50 years with acute or convalescent COVID-19. The CDR3 DNA reads as TGTGCCAGCAGCCAAGATCTGGGGGGGCGCGGAGCTTTCTTT. Translation gives CASSQDLGGRGAFF.